This T cell receptor beta chain was documented in a study of blood T cells in healthy people across ages. This clonotype turned up a few times. It was with a sample-barcoded 5' primer and a J-beta primer mix that a second PCR of roughly 6 to 12 cycles was run. TCRdb fed the 5' RACE reads into MiXCR, producing one record per CDR3 protein. The profile shows 600,000 to 800,000 distinct CDR3 sequences, over 40% of them singletons. Input material: blood. This sequence originates from a woman older than 75 in good health.

Here the CDR3 reads CASSLPGTGRTDTQYF. CDR3 nucleotide sequence: TGTGCCAGCAGTTTACCCGGGACAGGGAGGACAGATACGCAGTATTTT. This chain connects TRBV12-3 or TRBV12-4 to TRBJ2-3, with TRBD1 matching over 9 bases. V lost 2 bases and J lost 3; bases outside the gene matches: 6. The CDR3 has 16 amino acids.